One sample yielded the 30 T cell receptor beta chains listed below, sequenced in a study of patients and donors after allogeneic stem cell transplantation. MiXCR, applied by TCRdb to the RT-PCR reads, yields one record per CDR3 protein. Altogether almost 90,000 distinct CDR3 sequences are present, around 5% being singletons, with the ten largest covering about 2.5%. Sequenced sample: blood, either unsorted or a sorted T cell fraction (not recorded which). These TCRs come from a human donor who was either an allogeneic HSCT recipient or a stem cell or donor lymphocyte infusion donor (not recorded which). It is not recorded whose cells these are; they may come from a transplant donor.

This rearrangement joins TRBV12-3 or TRBV12-4 to TRBJ1-2; perhaps TRBD1 as D (6 bases). The CDR3 sequence is 15 residues long. V dropped 7 bases and J dropped 0 bases, with 15 bases sitting between them. For the CDR3, the DNA is TGTGCCAGCACCGACAGAAGGGGGACTAACTATGGCTACACCTTC. This sequence encodes CASTDRRGTNYGYTF.

Ten or more counts support this clonotype. The chain uses TRBV9 and TRBJ1-4; D remains ambiguous. The CDR3 extends over 16 amino acids. The germline V gene encodes CDR1 SGDLS and CDR2 YYNGEE. Deletions cut 0 bases from V and 3 bases from J, with 12 bases between. The CDR3 region is CASSVDPVLANEKLFF. The CDR3 DNA is TGTGCCAGCAGCGTAGATCCGGTTCTTGCTAATGAAAAACTGTTTTTT.

The chain joins TRBV3-1 to TRBJ1-1, with D possibly TRBD1 on 6 matching bases. This CDR3 contains 12 residues. The V and J ends lost 0 bases and 11 bases respectively, with 10 bases between them. Germline values: CDR1 LGHDT, CDR2 YNNKEL (reference sequence). CDR3: CASSQDGGRAFF. The CDR3 DNA reads as TGTGCCAGCAGCCAAGATGGGGGGCGGGCTTTCTTT.

In its sample, this clonotype was seen many times. The rearrangement links TRBV4-2 to TRBJ2-1, with TRBD2 matching 8 bases. Looked up from germline, CDR1 is LGHNA and CDR2 is YNFKEQ. Unmatched junction bases numbered 15, after V lost 1 base and J lost 7 bases. CDR3 length equals 18 residues. In nucleotides, the CDR3 is TGTGCCAGCAGCCAAGGGATTCCGCAGCGGGGGTACTATAATGAGCAGTTCTTC. Amino acid sequence: CASSQGIPQRGYYNEQFF.

Ten or more counts support this clonotype. The J gene is TRBJ2-1, the V gene TRBV7-3, with D maybe TRBD1 (5 bases). CDR1 is SGHTA, CDR2 FQGTGA, per germline. Trimming pared 0 bases from V and 10 bases from J, leaving 10 bases between. The CDR3 totals 13 residues. The CDR3 DNA reads as TGTGCCAGCAGCTTAACTGGGGCCAGAGAGCAGTTCTTC. Translation: CASSLTGAREQFF.

This clonotype was seen many times. This chain joins TRBV14 and TRBJ1-2; D unclear. CDR1 SGHDN and CDR2 FVKESK come from the germline V gene. The CDR3 runs to 13 residues. Trimming stripped 4 bases from V and 4 bases from J, with 10 bases between. The CDR3 DNA sequence: TGTGCCAGCAGCCCCCAGCCCACCTATGGCTACACCTTC. Protein sequence: CASSPQPTYGYTF.

This clonotype was counted ten times or more. The CDR3 DNA reads TGTGCCAGCAGCGTGGGGCAGGGACGAGAGACCCAGTACTTC. This sequence encodes CASSVGQGRETQYF. The V call is TRBV9, the J call TRBJ2-5, with D perhaps assigned TRBD1 or TRBD2 (5 bases each). CDR1 is SGDLS, CDR2 YYNGEE, per germline. CDR3 length equals 14 residues. The germline V and J ends were trimmed by 2 bases and 4 bases, with 12 bases remaining between them.

A word on this clonotype: This may be a read error: a much more frequent sequence differs by one nucleotide. The V call is TRBV5-1, the J call TRBJ2-5; 9 bases fit TRBD2. The germline CDR1 and CDR2 sequences are SGHRS and YFSETQ. The CDR3 is 15 residues long. Losses at the gene ends were 3 bases for V and 3 bases for J; bases not matched to a gene: 6. CDR3 region: CASSYETSGKETQYF. The CDR3 coding sequence is TGCGCCAGCAGCTACGAGACTAGCGGAAAAGAGACCCAGTACTTC. The full variable domain, in which reference TRBV5-1 and TRBJ2-5 provide the parts outside the CDR3, is KAGVTQTPRYLIKTRGQQVTLSCSPISGHRSVSWYQQTPGQGLQFLFEYFSETQRNKGNFPGRFSGRQFSNSRSEMNVSTLELGDSALYLCASSYETSGKETQYFGPGTRLLVL.

This chain joins TRBV10-3 and TRBJ2-7; D unclear. The CDR3 covers 9 residues. Germline V gene data show CDR1 as ENHRY and CDR2 as SYGVKD. V lost 8 bases and J 1 base, leaving 0 bases between the germline ends. In DNA form, the CDR3 reads TGTGCCATCTCCTACGAGCAGTACTTC. Translated: CAISYEQYF.

Ten or more counts support this clonotype. This rearrangement joins TRBV6-5 to TRBJ1-1, with D possibly being TRBD1 (6 bases). The germline CDR1 and CDR2 sequences are MNHEY and SVGAGI. CDR3 size: 14 residues. The ends were cut back, 4 bases at V and 2 bases at J, with 11 bases in the middle. DNA for the CDR3: TGTGCCAGCAGTTCACCAGGGACAAACACTGAAGCTTTCTTT. Protein: CASSSPGTNTEAFF.

By frequency in the sample, this clonotype is medium-sized (0.01 to 0.1%). The chain joins TRBV7-2 to TRBJ2-7, with 12 nucleotides matching TRBD2. CDR1 SGHTA and CDR2 FQGNSA come from the germline V gene. This CDR3 comprises 15 residues. J was trimmed by 1 base and V by 5 bases; bases with no gene match: 3. Here the CDR3 reads CASSTTSGRSYEQYF. The CDR3 coding sequence is TGTGCCAGCAGCACGACTAGCGGGAGATCCTACGAGCAGTACTTC.

The J gene is TRBJ2-3, the V gene TRBV7-2; perhaps TRBD1 as D (6 bases). This CDR3 comprises 15 residues. V lost 1 base, J lost 5 bases, and 13 bases lay in between. Germline-derived CDR1 and CDR2 are SGHTA and FQGNSA. The CDR3 DNA sequence: TGTGCCAGCAGCTTAGAAGGGACAAGAATAGATACGCAGTATTTT. Translating gives CASSLEGTRIDTQYF. Full variable domain (missing parts from reference TRBV7-2 and TRBJ2-3): GAGVSQSPSNKVTEKGKDVELRCDPISGHTALYWYRQSLGQGLEFLIYFQGNSAPDKSGLPSDRFSAERTGGSVSTLTIQRTQQEDSAVYLCASSLEGTRIDTQYFGPGTRLTVL.

This clonotype has a count of ten or more. J is TRBJ1-1 and V is TRBV14; possibly TRBD1 for D (5 bases). Germline-derived CDR1 and CDR2 are SGHDN and FVKESK. Trimming shortened V by 0 bases and J by 8 bases, and 13 bases separated the two germline ends. The CDR3 consists of 14 residues. CDR3 amino acids: CASSQEWNRGEAFF. CDR3 in DNA: TGTGCCAGCAGCCAAGAATGGAATCGGGGGGAAGCTTTCTTT.

This clonotype was recorded at least ten times. The rearrangement joins TRBV5-1 to TRBJ1-1, with D unclear. This CDR3 is built from 16 residues. Germline CDR1 and CDR2: SGHRS and YFSETQ. Trimming took 0 bases from V and 1 from J, leaving 13 bases between them. The CDR3: CASSLDVITRNTEAFF. The CDR3 coding sequence is TGCGCCAGCAGCTTGGACGTGATTACAAGGAACACTGAAGCTTTCTTT.

In its sample, this clonotype ranks as medium-sized. The rearrangement joins TRBV4-1 to TRBJ2-1; D unclear. This CDR3 contains 15 residues. V lost 1 base to trimming and J lost 0 bases, with 7 bases between them. Germline CDR1 is MGHRA and CDR2 is YSYEKL. The DNA for the CDR3 is TGCGCCAGCAGCCAAGGGCGCGTCTCCTACAATGAGCAGTTCTTC. Protein: CASSQGRVSYNEQFF.

A few counts support this clonotype. The chain recombines TRBV5-1 with TRBJ2-7; 14 bases map to TRBD2. Germline-derived CDR1 and CDR2 are SGHRS and YFSETQ. The CDR3 sequence is 17 residues long. Trimming at V came to 4 bases and at J to 0 bases, leaving 6 bases not matched to a gene. The CDR3 DNA reads TGCGCCAGCAGCGCCGGACTAGCGGGAGGTGACTCCTACGAGCAGTACTTC. Its protein product is CASSAGLAGGDSYEQYF.

This clonotype appeared a few times. The rearrangement uses TRBV3-1 and TRBJ2-2; D not resolved. V was cut by 9 bases and J by 7 bases, with 9 bases left in between. Germline CDR1 reads LGHDT; CDR2 reads YNNKEL (reference sequence). CDR3 length: 11 residues. CDR3 sequence reads: CASTYSGELFF. CDR3 bases: TGTGCCAGTACGTATAGCGGGGAGCTGTTTTTT.

Regarding this clonotype: It may be a read error: a sequence one base away is much more abundant. The rearrangement uses TRBV20-1 and TRBJ1-5; 8 bases agree with TRBD1. Trimming at V came to 0 bases and at J to 2 bases, leaving 6 bases not matched to a gene. Germline CDR1 reads DFQATT; CDR2 reads SNEGSKA (reference sequence). The CDR3 is made up of 16 amino acids. As DNA, the CDR3 is TGCAGTGCTAGAGATCCCAGGGGGCTGGGCAATCAGCCCCAGCATTTT. This codes for CSARDPRGLGNQPQHF.

This clonotype was counted many times. V and J are TRBV20-1 and TRBJ2-3; D is ambiguous. The CDR3 extends over 14 amino acids. Between the trimmed V and J ends, which lost 3 bases and 4 bases, there was a span of 14 bases. The germline CDR1 and CDR2 sequences are DFQATT and SNEGSKA (reference sequence). Written as DNA, the CDR3 is TGCAGTGCTAGTAATATGATCCCCCCAGATACGCAGTATTTT. This encodes CSASNMIPPDTQYF.

The table lists this clonotype with a few counts. The chain employs TRBV19 and TRBJ2-6, with 9 bases matching TRBD1. Trimming removed 4 bases from V and 3 bases from J; junction bases left unmatched: 7. This CDR3 region has 17 residues. Germline V gene lookup returns CDR1 LNHDA and CDR2 SQIVND (reference sequence). The CDR3 region is CASSTGQGLGGANVLTF. The CDR3 DNA reads as TGTGCCAGTAGTACTGGACAGGGGTTAGGTGGGGCCAACGTCCTGACTTTC.

This clonotype was seen repeatedly, ten times or more. This chain connects TRBV6-1 to TRBJ2-7; tentatively, D is TRBD2 (6 bases). CDR1 is MNHNS, CDR2 SASEGT, per germline. V was pared by 7 bases and J by 4 bases, with 14 bases between. The CDR3 runs 13 residues. CDR3 sequence (DNA): TGTGCCAGCACAGCGGGTCGAGATTACGAGCAGTACTTC. The encoded protein is CASTAGRDYEQYF.

This clonotype has ten or more counts. V usage is TRBV6-1 and J usage is TRBJ1-1; 7 bases match TRBD1. After removal of 6 bases from V and 6 bases from J, the junction contained 7 bases not matched to a gene. Germline V gene lookup returns CDR1 MNHNS and CDR2 SASEGT. The CDR3 length is 13 residues. The CDR3: CASRYDRDSEAFF. The CDR3 region has the DNA TGTGCCAGCAGGTATGACAGGGACTCTGAAGCTTTCTTT.

This clonotype was seen repeatedly, ten times or more. As DNA, the CDR3 is TGTGCCACCTCCACCGTGAATCAGCCCCAGCATTTT. This codes for CATSTVNQPQHF. The rearrangement joins TRBV24-1 to TRBJ1-5, with D uncertain. The CDR3 spans 12 residues. The V end was cut by 9 bases, the J end by 4 bases, with 9 bases between. Germline-derived CDR1 and CDR2 are KGHDR and SFDVKD.

The V call is TRBV20-1, the J call TRBJ2-4, with no clear D. Germline CDR1 and CDR2: DFQATT and SNEGSKA (reference sequence). Trimming left V 0 bases short and J 9 bases short, with 9 bases between. The CDR3 has 12 residues. DNA of the CDR3: TGCAGTGCTAGAGACCTGATGGCCATTCAGTACTTC. As protein: CSARDLMAIQYF.

The chain uses TRBV29-1 and TRBJ1-1; 10 bases are shared with TRBD1. Germline V gene sequence: CDR1 SQVTM, CDR2 ANQGSEA. The CDR3 runs 14 residues. V was pared by 3 bases and J by 5 bases, with 6 bases of the junction left unmatched. CDR3 in amino acids: CSVDAGQGRTEAFF. The CDR3 nucleotides are TGCAGCGTTGACGCGGGACAGGGGAGAACTGAAGCTTTCTTT.

This clonotype was counted ten times or more. The V and J genes are TRBV18 and TRBJ2-1; tentative D call: TRBD1 (5 bases). There are 13 residues in the CDR3. The V end was cut by 9 bases, the J end by 8 bases, with 17 bases between. The germline V gene has CDR1 KGHSH and CDR2 LQKENI. The CDR3 sequence: CASNTQGLDEQFF. DNA of the CDR3: TGTGCCAGTAACACTCAGGGATTAGATGAGCAGTTCTTC. The full variable domain, its missing parts supplied by reference TRBV18 and TRBJ2-1, is NAGVMQNPRHLVRRRGQEARLRCSPMKGHSHVYWYRQLPEEGLKFMVYLQKENIIDESGMPKERFSAEFPKEGPSILRIQQVVRGDSAAYFCASNTQGLDEQFFGPGTRLTVL.

The sample holds many counts of this clonotype. The chain links TRBV11-3 to TRBJ2-1; D unclear. In germline, CDR1 is SGHNT, CDR2 YENEEA. V lost 2 bases and J lost 9, with 11 bases in between. The CDR3 is made up of 13 amino acids. CDR3 in DNA: TGTGCCAGCAGCTTACAATCCTTGGGTGAGCAGTTCTTC. It is translated as CASSLQSLGEQFF.

This clonotype was recorded at least ten times. The chain recombines TRBV19 with TRBJ1-5, with TRBD1 matching 11 bases. V lost 3 bases and J lost 6; bases outside the gene matches: 7. The CDR3 is made up of 16 amino acids. Germline V gives CDR1 LNHDA, CDR2 SQIVND (reference sequence). The CDR3, as DNA: TGTGCCAGTAGTATGGACGGGACAGGGGGATCTCAGCCCCAGCATTTT. Translated, it gives CASSMDGTGGSQPQHF.

This clonotype was counted many times. The chain carries TRBV9 and TRBJ2-1, with D possibly being TRBD1 (5 bases). The germline V and J ends were trimmed by 3 bases and 6 bases, with 10 bases remaining between them. The CDR3 consists of 13 residues. Looked up from germline, CDR1 is SGDLS and CDR2 is YYNGEE. DNA for the CDR3: TGTGCCAGCAGCGGACATACAGGCAATGAGCAGTTCTTC. Protein product: CASSGHTGNEQFF.

In its sample, this clonotype ranks as medium-sized (0.01 to 0.1%). This chain uses TRBV29-1 with TRBJ1-1; the match to TRBD1 covers 7 bases. CDR1 and CDR2 from the germline V gene are SQVTM and ANQGSEA. Losses at the gene ends were 7 bases for V and 5 bases for J; bases not matched to a gene: 4. CDR3 length: 11 amino acids. CDR3 sequence reads: CSAQQGTEAFF. The CDR3, as DNA: TGCAGCGCCCAACAGGGGACTGAAGCTTTCTTT.